The next 20 T cell receptor beta chains were all read from a single sample in a study of spatial heterogeneity in lung cancer. Each CDR3 protein is one row after TCRdb ran MiXCR on the 5' RACE reads. The sample contains 4,700 or so distinct CDR3 sequences, 30% to 35% of which appear only once. Documented time point: sample taken at primary tumor resection. Without sorting, whole RNA was sequenced from tumor, nontumor lung or frozen PBMC. Sequences were derived from PBMCs, sampled at surgery. All receptors derive from a male donor with early-stage non-small cell lung cancer.

Turning to this clonotype: This beta chain is an unintended read in a library built for alpha chains; its size means little. The chain uses TRBV30 and TRBJ2-1; D uncertain. This CDR3 contains 15 residues. The germline V and J ends were trimmed by 0 bases and 0 bases, with 9 bases remaining between them. The germline CDR1 and CDR2 sequences are GTSNPN and SVGIG (reference sequence). The CDR3: CAWSVSRISYNEQFF. Here the CDR3 DNA reads TGTGCCTGGAGTGTATCCAGGATCTCCTACAATGAGCAGTTCTTC.

The count of this clonotype is one. This beta chain is off target for a library built for alpha chains, so its abundance means little. The chain employs TRBV19 and TRBJ2-7, with 9 nucleotides matching TRBD2. This CDR3 spans 16 amino acids. With V trimmed by 5 bases and J by 5 bases, 13 bases remained unmatched. Germline V gene lookup returns CDR1 LNHDA and CDR2 SQIVND (reference sequence). The CDR3: CASSPVGREGGHEQYF. The CDR3 bases are TGTGCCAGTAGTCCCGTAGGGCGGGAGGGCGGCCACGAGCAGTACTTC.

This clonotype was observed a few times. Being off target in a library aimed at alpha chains, this beta chain has a size of little meaning. The chain carries TRBV10-2 and TRBJ2-3; 11 bases align to TRBD1. The CDR3 consists of 14 residues. Germline assignment: CDR1 WSHSY and CDR2 SAAADI. The J segment lost 4 bases and the V segment lost 7 bases, leaving 4 bases of the junction unmatched. The CDR3 DNA reads as TGCGCCAGCACCGGGACAGGGGGACCAGATACGCAGTATTTT. This encodes CASTGTGGPDTQYF.

This clonotype qualifies as medium-sized. Because this beta chain is a stray read in a library intended to capture alpha chains, its abundance should not be given much weight. This chain joins TRBV5-1 and TRBJ2-3; tentatively, D is TRBD1 or TRBD2 (5 bases each). Germline CDR1 SGHRS, CDR2 YFSETQ. This CDR3 comprises 16 residues. V lost 2 bases and J lost 2, with 15 bases in between. The CDR3 spells CASSFLLRGNTDTQYF. In nucleotides, the CDR3 is TGCGCCAGCAGCTTCCTATTGAGGGGCAACACAGATACGCAGTATTTT.

About this clonotype: Within a library made for alpha chains, this beta chain is off target, and its count is uninformative. The V gene is TRBV30, the J gene TRBJ2-3; TRBD1 agrees at 7 bases. This CDR3 contains 15 residues. V trimming: 4 bases; J trimming: 1 base; junction bases outside the gene matches: 8. Germline V gene data show CDR1 as GTSNPN and CDR2 as SVGIG (reference sequence). The chain's CDR3 is CAWTTSGGRTDTQYF. Here the CDR3 DNA reads TGTGCCTGGACCACCTCAGGGGGACGCACAGATACGCAGTATTTT.

Details on this clonotype: This beta chain is off target for a library built for alpha chains, so its abundance means little. CDR3 bases: TGTGCCAGCAGTTTTCAGGGGAGCTCCTACAATGAGCAGTTCTTC. This encodes CASSFQGSSYNEQFF. The chain uses TRBV28 and TRBJ2-1, with D possibly matching TRBD1 (6 bases). The CDR3 totals 15 residues. CDR1 and CDR2 (germline): MDHEN, SYDVKM. The V and J ends lost 3 bases and 0 bases respectively, with 9 bases between them.

Worth noting for this clonotype: The library was designed around alpha chains, so this beta chain is a stray read whose abundance carries little weight. This chain uses TRBV28 with TRBJ1-1, with D possibly TRBD1 on 5 matching bases. The germline V and J ends were trimmed by 3 bases and 7 bases, with 12 bases remaining between them. Germline V gene sequence: CDR1 MDHEN, CDR2 SYDVKM. The CDR3 spans 13 residues. CDR3 DNA: TGTGCCAGCAGTTTCTCGGGGACCCTTGAAGCTTTCTTT. It translates to CASSFSGTLEAFF.

Comment on this clonotype: This beta chain is a stray read from a library made for alpha chains; its abundance is not meaningful. This chain links TRBV9 with TRBJ2-7; perhaps TRBD2 as D (6 bases). V gave up 0 bases and J gave up 1 base, with 17 bases separating them. CDR1 and CDR2 (germline): SGDLS, YYNGEE. The CDR3 contains 17 residues. The CDR3, as DNA: TGTGCCAGCAGCGTAGGGGGACGGCGGGGAACGTCCTACGAGCAGTACTTC. It encodes CASSVGGRRGTSYEQYF.

Notes on this clonotype: This beta chain is an off-target read within a library intended for alpha chains, so its frequency means little. The chain employs TRBV20-1 and TRBJ2-2; 8 bases are shared with TRBD2. The germline V gene has CDR1 DFQATT and CDR2 SNEGSKA (reference sequence). After removal of 6 bases from V and 3 bases from J, the junction contained 6 bases not matched to a gene. This CDR3 is 14 amino acids long. DNA of the CDR3: TGCAGTGCGGCGAAAGCGGGAGACACCGGGGAGCTGTTTTTT. Translation: CSAAKAGDTGELFF.

This clonotype was recorded only once. This beta chain is a stray read from a library made for alpha chains; its abundance is not meaningful. J is TRBJ2-7 and V is TRBV19, with D possibly TRBD1 on 5 matching bases. The V end was cut by 4 bases, the J end by 3 bases, with 19 bases between. The CDR3 loop spans 16 amino acids. Germline CDR1 reads LNHDA; CDR2 reads SQIVND (reference sequence). Here the CDR3 reads CASSRASTAQYYEQYF. CDR3 DNA sequence: TGTGCCAGTAGTAGAGCGTCGACAGCCCAGTACTACGAGCAGTACTTC.

Details on this clonotype: The library was designed around alpha chains, so this beta chain is a stray read whose abundance carries little weight. V is TRBV28 and J is TRBJ2-3, with 10 bases lining up with TRBD2. CDR3 length: 18 residues. CDR1 and CDR2 (germline): MDHEN, SYDVKM. With V trimmed by 5 bases and J by 0 bases, 11 bases remained unmatched. CDR3 amino acids: CASSPRLAGASSTDTQYF. For the CDR3, the DNA is TGTGCCAGCAGTCCGCGACTAGCGGGCGCCTCAAGCACAGATACGCAGTATTTT.

Concerning this clonotype: With the library built for alpha chains, this beta chain is off target and its frequency is not meaningful. The CDR3 loop is CSAATLAGGNTQYF. The CDR3 DNA sequence: TGCAGTGCTGCTACGCTAGCGGGGGGGAATACGCAGTATTTT. This chain connects TRBV20-1 to TRBJ2-3; the match to TRBD2 covers 12 bases. This CDR3 is built from 14 residues. The germline CDR1 and CDR2 sequences are DFQATT and SNEGSKA (reference sequence). With 5 bases clipped from V and 7 bases from J, the junction kept 7 bases outside the gene matches.

This clonotype was counted between two and nine times. The library was designed around alpha chains, so this beta chain is a stray read whose abundance carries little weight. CDR3 sequence reads: CATSVNNEQFF. The CDR3 nucleotides are TGTGCCACCAGTGTAAACAATGAGCAGTTCTTC. The V and J genes are TRBV24-1 and TRBJ2-1; D is unresolved. CDR3 size: 11 residues. The V end lost 5 bases, the J end lost 5 bases, and 3 bases lay between the germline ends. The germline gives CDR1 KGHDR, CDR2 SFDVKD.

Comments on this clonotype: Found in a library prepared for alpha chains, this beta chain is an off-target read, and its abundance has little meaning. The chain is built from TRBV20-1 and TRBJ2-7, with 8 bases fitting TRBD1. The V gene end was trimmed by 5 bases and the J gene end by 0 bases; junction bases not matched to a gene: 9. Per the germline V gene, CDR1 is DFQATT and CDR2 is SNEGSKA (reference sequence). The CDR3 has 15 residues. DNA of the CDR3: TGCAGTGCTCAGATCAGGGGGCTCAGCTCCTACGAGCAGTACTTC. Amino acid sequence: CSAQIRGLSSYEQYF.

In its sample, this clonotype ranks as medium-sized. This beta chain lies outside the target of a library built for alpha chains; its clone size means little. CDR3 nucleotides: TGTGCCAGCAGCTTAGTCACCACAGATACGCAGTATTTT. Translation gives CASSLVTTDTQYF. The chain recombines TRBV7-2 with TRBJ2-3; D gene ambiguous. Trimming removed 1 base at V and 2 bases at J, with 4 bases between. CDR1 is SGHTA, CDR2 FQGNSA, per germline. The CDR3 has 13 amino acids.

About this clonotype itself: Since the library was made to target alpha chains, this beta chain is a stray read and its abundance is not meaningful. The genes are TRBV14 and TRBJ2-3; TRBD2 is a possible D gene (6 bases). V lost 6 bases to trimming and J lost 2 bases, with 12 bases between them. CDR1 and CDR2 from the germline V gene are SGHDN and FVKESK. The CDR3 loop spans 14 amino acids. CDR3 loop: CASSNRDSTDTQYF. For the CDR3, the DNA is TGTGCCAGCAGTAATCGGGACTCCACAGATACGCAGTATTTT.

Notes on this clonotype: Being off target in a library aimed at alpha chains, this beta chain has a size of little meaning. The J gene is TRBJ2-4, the V gene TRBV10-3, with a possible D match to TRBD1 (5 bases). This CDR3 region has 16 residues. CDR1 is ENHRY, CDR2 SYGVKD, per germline. V lost 0 bases and J lost 1, with 10 bases in between. Here the CDR3 reads CAISESLGVAKNIQYF. CDR3 nucleotides: TGTGCCATCAGTGAGTCGTTAGGGGTTGCCAAAAACATTCAGTACTTC.

This clonotype was seen more than once but under ten times. Because the library targeted alpha chains, this beta chain is an off-target read whose size means little. This chain uses TRBV7-2 with TRBJ2-7; 12 positions match TRBD2. The trim removed 3 bases at V and 5 bases at J, leaving 5 bases unmatched. Germline V lookup: CDR1 SGHTA, CDR2 FQGNSA. The CDR3 extends over 15 amino acids. As DNA, the CDR3 is TGTGCCAGCAGCTTGACTAGCGGGAGAGGTGACGAGCAGTACTTC. It encodes CASSLTSGRGDEQYF.

Turning to this clonotype: A library made for alpha chains picked up this beta chain off target, so its size means little. This chain links TRBV19 with TRBJ2-2; D is unclear. V lost 3 bases and J lost 1, with 3 bases in between. The CDR3 has 13 residues. The V gene's germline CDR1 is LNHDA and CDR2 SQIVND (reference sequence). The CDR3 bases are TGTGCCAGTAGTATGCGGAACACCGGGGAGCTGTTTTTT. Its translation: CASSMRNTGELFF.

Comment on this clonotype: As an off-target read in a library built for alpha chains, this beta chain has a frequency of little significance. The V and J genes are TRBV7-9 and TRBJ2-1, with D possibly TRBD2 on 5 matching bases. The germline gives CDR1 SEHNR, CDR2 FQNEAQ (reference sequence). V lost 2 bases, J lost 8 bases, and 19 bases lay in between. The CDR3 covers 16 residues. DNA of the CDR3: TGTGCCAGCAGCTTACGCGGAGGACCACTCGGGGATGAGCAGTTCTTC. It is translated as CASSLRGGPLGDEQFF.